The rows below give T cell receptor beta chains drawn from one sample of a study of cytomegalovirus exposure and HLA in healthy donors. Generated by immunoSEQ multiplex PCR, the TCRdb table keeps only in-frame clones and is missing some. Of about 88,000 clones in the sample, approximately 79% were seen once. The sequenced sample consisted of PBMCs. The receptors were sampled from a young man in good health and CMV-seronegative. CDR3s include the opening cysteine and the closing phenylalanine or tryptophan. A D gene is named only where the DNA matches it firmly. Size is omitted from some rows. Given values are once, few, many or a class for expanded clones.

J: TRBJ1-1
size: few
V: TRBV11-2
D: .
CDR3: CASSLDLYNTEAFF
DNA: TGTGCCAGCAGCTTAGATCTCTACAACACTGAAGCTTTCTTT

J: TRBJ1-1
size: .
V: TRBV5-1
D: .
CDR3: CASSLETGWGTEAFF
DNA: TGCGCCAGCAGCCTCGAGACAGGCTGGGGCACTGAAGCTTTCTTT

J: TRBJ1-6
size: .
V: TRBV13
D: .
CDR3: CASSETGYGSPLHF
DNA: TGTGCCAGCAGCGAAACAGGGTATGGATCACCCCTCCACTTT

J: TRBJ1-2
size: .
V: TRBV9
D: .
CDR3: CASSPRRVPRDYGYTF
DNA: TGTGCCAGCAGCCCTCGCAGGGTGCCAAGAGACTATGGCTACACCTTC

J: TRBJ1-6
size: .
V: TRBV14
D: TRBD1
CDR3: CASSQIGGGNSPLHF
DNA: TGTGCCAGCAGCCAAATAGGGGGCGGAAATTCACCCCTCCACTTT

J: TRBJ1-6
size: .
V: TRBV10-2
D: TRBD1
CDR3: CASSESVTGASPLHF
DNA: TGCGCCAGCAGTGAGTCGGTGACAGGGGCCTCACCCCTCCACTTT

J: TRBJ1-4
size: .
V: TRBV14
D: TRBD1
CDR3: CASSQIGTGIFGEKLFF
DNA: TGTGCCAGCAGCCAAATCGGGACAGGGATATTTGGTGAAAAACTGTTTTTT

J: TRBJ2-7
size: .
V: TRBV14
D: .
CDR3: CASSPQVRYEQYF
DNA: TGTGCCAGCAGCCCCCAGGTCCGCTACGAGCAGTACTTC

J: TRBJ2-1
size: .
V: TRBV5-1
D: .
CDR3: CASNGAASSYNEQFF
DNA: TGCGCCAGCAATGGGGCTGCTAGCTCCTACAATGAGCAGTTCTTC

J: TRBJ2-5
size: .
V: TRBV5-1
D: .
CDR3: CASSLGGSETQYF
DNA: TGCGCCAGCAGCTTGGGCGGGTCCGAGACCCAGTACTTC

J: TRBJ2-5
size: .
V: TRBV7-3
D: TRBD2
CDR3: CASSFLGGQETQYF
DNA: TGTGCCAGCAGCTTCCTCGGGGGGCAAGAGACCCAGTACTTC

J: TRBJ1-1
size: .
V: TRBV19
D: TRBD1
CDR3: CASTTGQGGTEAFF
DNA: TGTGCCAGTACCACCGGACAGGGTGGGACTGAAGCTTTCTTT

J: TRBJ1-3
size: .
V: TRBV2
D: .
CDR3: CASSDMGQLSGNTIYF
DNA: TGTGCCAGCAGTGACATGGGCCAGCTCTCTGGAAACACCATATATTTT

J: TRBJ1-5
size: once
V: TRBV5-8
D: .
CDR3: CASSISNQPQHF
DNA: TGTGCCAGCTCAATTAGCAATCAGCCCCAGCATTTT

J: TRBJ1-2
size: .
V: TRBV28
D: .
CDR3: CASSFLDYGYTF
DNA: TGTGCCAGCAGTTTTCTTGACTATGGCTACACCTTC

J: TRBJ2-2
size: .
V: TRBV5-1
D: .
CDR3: CASSLPGAGTGELFF
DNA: TGCGCCAGCAGCTTGCCAGGGGCAGGCACCGGGGAGCTGTTTTTT

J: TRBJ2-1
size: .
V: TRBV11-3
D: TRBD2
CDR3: CASSSGLTSGAHNEQFF
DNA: TGTGCCAGCAGCTCCGGACTGACTAGCGGGGCGCACAATGAGCAGTTCTTC

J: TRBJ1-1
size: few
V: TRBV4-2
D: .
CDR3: CASSHGGGLNTEAFF
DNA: TGTGCCAGCAGCCACGGGGGGGGTCTGAACACTGAAGCTTTCTTT

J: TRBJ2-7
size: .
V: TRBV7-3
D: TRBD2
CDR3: CASSLRAGGPYEQYF
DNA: TGTGCCAGCAGCTTAAGAGCGGGGGGGCCTTACGAGCAGTACTTC

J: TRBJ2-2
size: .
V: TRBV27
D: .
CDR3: CASSLLRVADTGELFF
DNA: TGTGCCAGCAGTTTATTGAGGGTTGCGGACACCGGGGAGCTGTTTTTT

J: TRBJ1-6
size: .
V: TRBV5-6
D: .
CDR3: CASSVFRAGSSYNSPLHF
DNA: TGTGCCAGCAGCGTTTTCAGGGCCGGTAGCTCCTATAATTCACCCCTCCACTTT

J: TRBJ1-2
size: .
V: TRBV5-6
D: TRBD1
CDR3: CASSSIPGQGTYGYTF
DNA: TGTGCCAGCAGCTCAATACCGGGACAGGGGACCTATGGCTACACCTTC

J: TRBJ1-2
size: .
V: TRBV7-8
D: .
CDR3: CASSLRGVTYGYTF
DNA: TGTGCCAGCAGCCTACGTGGAGTCACGTATGGCTACACCTTC

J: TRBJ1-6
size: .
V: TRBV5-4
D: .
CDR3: CASSLVGADNSPLHF
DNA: TGTGCCAGCAGCTTGGTGGGGGCAGATAATTCACCCCTCCACTTT

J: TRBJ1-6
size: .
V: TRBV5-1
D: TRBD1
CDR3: CASSRNRGNNSPLHF
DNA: TGCGCCAGCAGCCGTAACAGGGGGAATAATTCACCCCTCCACTTT

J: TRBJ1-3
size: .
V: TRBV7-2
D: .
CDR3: CASSRRGLSGNTIYF
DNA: TGTGCCAGCAGCCGTAGGGGACTCTCTGGAAACACCATATATTTT

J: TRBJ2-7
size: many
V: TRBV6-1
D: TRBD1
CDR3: CASSGQGLYYEQYF
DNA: TGTGCCAGCAGTGGACAGGGTTTGTACTACGAGCAGTACTTC

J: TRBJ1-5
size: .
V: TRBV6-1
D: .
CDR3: CASSEDRASNQPQHF
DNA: TGTGCCAGCAGTGAAGACAGGGCGAGCAATCAGCCCCAGCATTTT

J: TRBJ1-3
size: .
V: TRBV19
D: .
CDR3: CASSMGAISGNTIYF
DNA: TGTGCCAGTAGTATGGGGGCCATCTCTGGAAACACCATATATTTT

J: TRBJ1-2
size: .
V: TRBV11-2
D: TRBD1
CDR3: CASSPQGAGGYTF
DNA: TGTGCCAGCAGCCCACAGGGGGCAGGCGGCTACACCTTC

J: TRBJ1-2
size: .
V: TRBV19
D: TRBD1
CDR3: CASRDRGGGVNGYTF
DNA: TGTGCCAGTAGGGACAGGGGAGGGGGCGTTAATGGCTACACCTTC

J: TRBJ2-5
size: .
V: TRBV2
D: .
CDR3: CASSEGGGGTQETQYF
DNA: TGTGCCAGCAGTGAAGGGGGGGGCGGCACTCAAGAGACCCAGTACTTC

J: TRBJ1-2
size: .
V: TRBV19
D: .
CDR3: CASSILRITGNYGYTF
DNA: TGTGCCAGTAGTATACTCCGCATTACAGGGAACTATGGCTACACCTTC

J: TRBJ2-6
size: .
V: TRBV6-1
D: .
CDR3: CASSAGSSGANVLTF
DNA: TGTGCCAGCAGTGCAGGAAGCTCTGGGGCCAACGTCCTGACTTTC

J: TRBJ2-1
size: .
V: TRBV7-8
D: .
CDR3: CASSLGASSGDEQFF
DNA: TGTGCCAGCAGCTTAGGGGCAAGCAGCGGCGATGAGCAGTTCTTC

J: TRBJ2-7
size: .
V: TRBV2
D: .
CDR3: CASSDVAFYEQYF
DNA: TGTGCCAGCAGTGACGTAGCGTTCTACGAGCAGTACTTC

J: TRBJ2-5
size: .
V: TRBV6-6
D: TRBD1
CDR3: CASSQDRAKYQETQYF
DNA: TGTGCCAGCAGCCAAGACAGGGCAAAGTACCAAGAGACCCAGTACTTC

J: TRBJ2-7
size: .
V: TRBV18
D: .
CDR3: CASSPLSTSEQYF
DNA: TGTGCCAGCTCACCACTTTCTACGAGTGAGCAGTACTTC

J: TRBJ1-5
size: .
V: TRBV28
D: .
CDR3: CASSLGLGVASGGNQPQHF
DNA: TGTGCCAGCAGTTTAGGCTTGGGGGTGGCCTCAGGGGGCAATCAGCCCCAGCATTTT